This is a list of T cell receptor beta chains from one sample in a study of T cell repertoires in cytomegalovirus infection. TCRdb used MiXCR to reprocess the reads, holding one entry per CDR3 protein. Here the sample spans roughly 630,000 distinct CDR3 sequences, 20% to 25% being singletons. The sample taken for sequencing was CD8+ T cells from PBMCs. These receptors were collected from a human donor in good health (CMV status not recorded). Some clones in this sample may be carry-over from other donors' samples. CDR3s include the opening cysteine and the closing phenylalanine or tryptophan. D genes are given only for firm matches. A row's size may be missing; if present it is once, few, many or a size class.

v_gene,j_gene,abundance,d_gene,CDR3nt,CDR3aa
TRBV2,TRBJ2-5,.,.,TGTGCCAGCATCTCTCCCGAGACCCAGTACTTC,CASISPETQYF
TRBV29-1,TRBJ2-1,.,TRBD2,TGCAGCGTACTTAGCGGGGGCGAGCAGTTCTTC,CSVLSGGEQFF
TRBV6-8,TRBJ1-1,.,.,TGTGCCGCCCACGGCACTGAAGCTTTCTTT,CAAHGTEAFF
TRBV19,TRBJ2-1,few,.,TGTGCCAGTAGTATACAACGCAGCTCCTACAATGAGCAGTTCTTC,CASSIQRSSYNEQFF
TRBV27,TRBJ1-4,.,TRBD1,TGTGCCAGCAGTCCGGGACAGTTTAATGAAAAACTGTTTTTT,CASSPGQFNEKLFF
TRBV29-1,TRBJ1-2,many,.,TGCAGCGTTGACGGGGTGGACTATGGCTACACCTTC,CSVDGVDYGYTF
TRBV6-2/TRBV6-3,TRBJ1-5,few,.,TGTGCCAGCAGACCCAGAGGCGAACCTGATCAGCCCCAGCATTTT,CASRPRGEPDQPQHF
TRBV12-3/TRBV12-4,TRBJ2-1,many,.,TGTGCCAGCAGTTGGGTAGGGGGCAATGAGCAGTTCTTC,CASSWVGGNEQFF
TRBV3-1,TRBJ2-1,few,TRBD2,TGTGCCAGCAGCCATCAAGCGGGGGGGCAAATCTACAATGAGCAGTTCTTC,CASSHQAGGQIYNEQFF
TRBV20-1,TRBJ2-7,few,.,TGCAGTGCTAGAGACTACGGAGCCTACGAGCAGTACTTC,CSARDYGAYEQYF
TRBV2,TRBJ1-1,once,.,TGTGCCAGCAGTGAGAATCAGGGCCCCCATCAAGAAGCTTTCTTT,CASSENQGPHQEAFF
TRBV6-5,TRBJ2-1,few,.,TGTGCCAGCAGTTACAGTCCCAGGGGTACCTACAATGAGCAGTTCTTC,CASSYSPRGTYNEQFF
TRBV20-1,TRBJ2-7,.,TRBD1,TGCAGTGCCAGGGGACAGGGGGCTCTCTACGAGCAGTACTTC,CSARGQGALYEQYF
TRBV20-1,TRBJ2-1,.,.,TGCAGTGCTAGAGTTGGGGTATCGGTGTACAATGAGCAGTTCTTC,CSARVGVSVYNEQFF
TRBV2,TRBJ2-3,.,TRBD2,TGTGCCTCCCCCGGGGGGGCGACAGATACGCAGTATTTT,CASPGGATDTQYF
TRBV19,TRBJ2-7,few,.,TGTGCCAGTAGTAGCCCCCGAGAAGAGCAGTACTTC,CASSSPREEQYF
TRBV29-1,TRBJ2-1,.,.,TGCAGCGTTGAAGATTGGGGGACATCCGGGGCCTACAATGAGCAGTTCTTC,CSVEDWGTSGAYNEQFF
TRBV7-2,TRBJ2-5,many,TRBD1,TGTGCCAGCAGCGTCCCCCGAACAGGGGGCGCGAGGGAGACCCAGTACTTC,CASSVPRTGGARETQYF
TRBV7-6,TRBJ2-3,.,TRBD1,TGTGCCAGCAGCCCCCGGACAGGGGGCGTCCAAGATACGCAGTATTTT,CASSPRTGGVQDTQYF
TRBV20-1,TRBJ2-5,few,.,TGCAGTGCTAGGGGGGGCCAAGAGACCCAGTACTTC,CSARGGQETQYF
TRBV25-1,TRBJ2-2,.,.,TGTGCCAGCAGTGGGTGGCAGAACACCGGGGAGCTGTTTTTT,CASSGWQNTGELFF
TRBV3-1,TRBJ2-3,.,.,TGTGCCAGCAGCCATCCCCCGGGGGACAGCACAGATACGCAGTATTTT,CASSHPPGDSTDTQYF
TRBV15,TRBJ2-7,.,.,TGTGCCACCAGCCTAGACAGCTCCTACGAGCAGTACTTC,CATSLDSSYEQYF
TRBV2,TRBJ2-3,.,TRBD1,TGTGCCAGCAGTGAAGGGTCCTCCGGACAGGGTTTGACAGATACGCAGTATTTT,CASSEGSSGQGLTDTQYF
TRBV6-6,TRBJ1-5,few,TRBD1,TGTGCCAGCAGGCAACAGGGGGGCAATCAGCCCCAGCATTTT,CASRQQGGNQPQHF
TRBV12-3/TRBV12-4,TRBJ2-7,few,TRBD2,TGTGCCAGCAGTCCCCGAGGTAGCGGGGGGGCCGAAGAGCAGTACTTC,CASSPRGSGGAEEQYF
TRBV13,TRBJ2-5,.,.,TGTGCCAGCAGCTCCGAAGGAGAGACCCAGTACTTC,CASSSEGETQYF
TRBV29-1,TRBJ2-3,few,TRBD2,TGCAGCGTTGAAGGTATAGCGGGGGGGCCAGATACGCAGTATTTT,CSVEGIAGGPDTQYF
TRBV10-3,TRBJ2-5,many,TRBD2,TGTGCCATCAGTGATCTAGCGGGGGGGTCAGAGACCCAGTACTTC,CAISDLAGGSETQYF
TRBV29-1,TRBJ2-3,.,.,TGCAGCGGATGGACCGGGACGGACGTTGAGACAGATACGCAGTATTTT,CSGWTGTDVETDTQYF
TRBV7-6,TRBJ2-3,.,.,TGTGCCAGCAGCCTACCGGTCCAGCCAGATACGCAGTATTTT,CASSLPVQPDTQYF
TRBV12-3/TRBV12-4,TRBJ1-5,few,TRBD1,TGTGCCAGCAGTTCGCATCAAGGGGGCCCCAATCAGCCCCAGCATTTT,CASSSHQGGPNQPQHF
TRBV7-6,TRBJ2-6,many,.,TGTGCCAGCAGTGACCGATTGGGGGCCAACGTCCTGACTTTC,CASSDRLGANVLTF
TRBV15,TRBJ1-1,.,.,TGTGCCACCCAATCAGGGCTTGAAGCTTTCTTT,CATQSGLEAFF
TRBV7-3,TRBJ2-2,few,TRBD1,TGTGCCAGCAGACCATCGGGACAGGGGACCACCGGGGAGCTGTTTTTT,CASRPSGQGTTGELFF
TRBV7-8,TRBJ1-2,.,.,TGTGCCAGCAGCCAAGATGGGGGGATCTATGGCTACACCTTC,CASSQDGGIYGYTF
TRBV11-2,TRBJ2-3,.,TRBD2,TGTGTCAGCAGCTTAGAACTGGGAGGGAGCACAGATACGCAGTATTTT,CVSSLELGGSTDTQYF
TRBV19,TRBJ2-1,few,TRBD2,TGTGCCAGCCACTCTAGCGGGGGGTTTGAGCAGTTCTTC,CASHSSGGFEQFF
TRBV7-2,TRBJ1-6,many,.,TGTGCCAGCAGAACCGGACAGCCCCTTAATTCACCCCTCCACTTT,CASRTGQPLNSPLHF
TRBV29-1,TRBJ2-1,.,.,TGCAGCGTTGTGGAGCCGGCCCTCGGCGATGAGCAGTTCTTC,CSVVEPALGDEQFF
TRBV2,TRBJ2-7,.,TRBD2,TGTACCAGGTCCGGTGGGGAGGGCGAGCAGTACTTC,CTRSGGEGEQYF